The 2 T cell receptor beta chains in this list originate from one sample, sequenced in a study of T cell responses to AZD1222 COVID-19 vaccine. Some clones are missing from TCRdb's copy, which holds only in-frame ones; the method was immunoSEQ multiplex PCR. The sample has 180,000 or so clones, roughly 90% seen once. The sample consisted of peripheral blood, taken 28 days after the second AZD1222 dose. The receptors stem from an adult who received the AZD1222 COVID-19 vaccine.

The gene calls are TRBV30 and TRBJ1-5, with D unresolved. Germline CDR1 and CDR2: GTSNPN and SVGIG (reference sequence). This CDR3 comprises 13 residues. V lost 2 bases and J lost 5, with 10 bases in between. The CDR3 nucleotides are TGTGCCTGGAGTCTCACAGAGGATCAGCCCCAGCATTTT. Its protein is CAWSLTEDQPQHF.

V and J are TRBV12-3 or TRBV12-4 and TRBJ1-6, with no clear D. The CDR3 is 13 amino acids. The V and J ends lost 3 bases and 7 bases respectively, with 7 bases between them. CDR3 protein: CASSFLQNSPLHF. The CDR3 nucleotides are TGTGCCAGCAGTTTCCTACAGAATTCACCCCTCCACTTT.